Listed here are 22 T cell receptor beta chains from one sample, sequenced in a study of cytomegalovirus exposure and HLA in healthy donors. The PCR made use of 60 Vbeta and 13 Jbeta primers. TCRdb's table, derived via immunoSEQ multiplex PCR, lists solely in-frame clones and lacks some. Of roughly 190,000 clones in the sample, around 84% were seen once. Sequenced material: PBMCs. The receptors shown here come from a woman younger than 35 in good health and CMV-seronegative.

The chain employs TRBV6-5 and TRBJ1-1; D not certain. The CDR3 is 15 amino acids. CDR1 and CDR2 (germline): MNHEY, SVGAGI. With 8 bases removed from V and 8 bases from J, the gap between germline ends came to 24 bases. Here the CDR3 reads CASAAAGYPREEAFF. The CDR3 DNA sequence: TGTGCCAGCGCTGCAGCCGGATACCCTAGGGAGGAAGCTTTCTTT.

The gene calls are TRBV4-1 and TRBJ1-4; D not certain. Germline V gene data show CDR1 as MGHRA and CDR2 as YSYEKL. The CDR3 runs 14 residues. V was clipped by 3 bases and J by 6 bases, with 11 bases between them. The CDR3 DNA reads TGCGCCAGCAGCCATGGGTCAGCGGATGAAAAACTGTTTTTT. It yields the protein CASSHGSADEKLFF.

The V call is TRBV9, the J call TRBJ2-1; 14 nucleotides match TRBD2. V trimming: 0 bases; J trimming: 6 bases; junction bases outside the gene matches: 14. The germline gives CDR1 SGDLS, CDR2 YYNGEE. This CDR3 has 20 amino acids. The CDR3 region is CASSVATGKGLAGVGNEQFF. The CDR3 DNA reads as TGTGCCAGCAGCGTAGCTACAGGAAAGGGACTAGCGGGAGTCGGCAATGAGCAGTTCTTC.

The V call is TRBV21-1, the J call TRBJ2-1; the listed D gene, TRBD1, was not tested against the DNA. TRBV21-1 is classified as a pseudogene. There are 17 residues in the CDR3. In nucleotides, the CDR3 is TGTGCCAGCAGCATCCTCCCCGGGACAGGAATCTACAATGAGCAGTTCTTC. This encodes CASSILPGTGIYNEQFF.

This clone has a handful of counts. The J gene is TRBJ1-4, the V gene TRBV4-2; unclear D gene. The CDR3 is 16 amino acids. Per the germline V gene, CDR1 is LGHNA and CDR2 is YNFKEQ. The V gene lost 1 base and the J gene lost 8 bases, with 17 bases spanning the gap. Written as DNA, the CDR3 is TGTGCCAGCAGCCAAGGAGCATCCGGGAAAGTGGAAAAACTGTTTTTT. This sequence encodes CASSQGASGKVEKLFF.

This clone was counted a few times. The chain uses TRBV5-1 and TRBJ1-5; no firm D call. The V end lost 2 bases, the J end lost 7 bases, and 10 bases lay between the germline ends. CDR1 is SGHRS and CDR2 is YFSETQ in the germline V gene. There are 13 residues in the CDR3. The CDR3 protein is CASSFGREQPQHF. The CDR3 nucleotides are TGCGCCAGCAGCTTCGGACGGGAGCAGCCCCAGCATTTT.

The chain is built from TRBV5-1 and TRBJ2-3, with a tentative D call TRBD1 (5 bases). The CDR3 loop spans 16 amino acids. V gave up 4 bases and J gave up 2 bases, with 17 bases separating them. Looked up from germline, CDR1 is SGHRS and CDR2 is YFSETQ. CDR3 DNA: TGCGCCAGCAGCGCGGATTCAGGGATATCCACAGATACGCAGTATTTT. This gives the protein CASSADSGISTDTQYF.

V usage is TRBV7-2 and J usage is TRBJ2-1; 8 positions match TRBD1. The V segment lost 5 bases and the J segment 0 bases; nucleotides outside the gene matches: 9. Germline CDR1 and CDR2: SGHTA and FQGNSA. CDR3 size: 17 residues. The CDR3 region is CASSGQGPMSSYNEQFF. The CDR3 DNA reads TGTGCCAGCAGCGGACAGGGTCCCATGAGCTCCTACAATGAGCAGTTCTTC.

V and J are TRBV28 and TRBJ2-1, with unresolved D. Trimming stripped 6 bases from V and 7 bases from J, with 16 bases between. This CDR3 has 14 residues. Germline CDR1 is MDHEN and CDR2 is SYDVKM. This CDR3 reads CASSFAAVENEQFF. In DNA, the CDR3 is TGTGCCAGCAGCTTCGCCGCGGTTGAGAATGAGCAGTTCTTC.

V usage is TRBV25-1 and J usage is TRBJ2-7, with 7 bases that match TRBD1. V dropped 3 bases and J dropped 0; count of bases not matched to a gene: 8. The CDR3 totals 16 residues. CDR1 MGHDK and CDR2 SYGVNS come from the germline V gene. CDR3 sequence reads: CASSDATRTGSYEQYF. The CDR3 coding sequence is TGTGCCAGCAGTGATGCCACCCGGACAGGCTCCTACGAGCAGTACTTC.

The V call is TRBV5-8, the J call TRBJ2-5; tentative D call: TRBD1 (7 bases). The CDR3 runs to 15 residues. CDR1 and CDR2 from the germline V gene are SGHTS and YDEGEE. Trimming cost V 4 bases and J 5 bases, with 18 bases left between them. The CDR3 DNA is TGTGCCAGCAGCCTATCTGTGACAGGGAGGGAGACCCAGTACTTC. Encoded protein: CASSLSVTGRETQYF.

Here the CDR3 reads CAISPTSGSADTQYF. Here the CDR3 DNA reads TGTGCCATCAGCCCTACTAGCGGGAGCGCAGATACGCAGTATTTT. The chain uses TRBV10-3 and TRBJ2-3; TRBD2 agrees at 11 bases. The CDR3 loop spans 15 amino acids. CDR1 and CDR2 from the germline V gene are ENHRY and SYGVKD. V was pared by 6 bases and J by 4 bases, with 6 bases of the junction left unmatched.

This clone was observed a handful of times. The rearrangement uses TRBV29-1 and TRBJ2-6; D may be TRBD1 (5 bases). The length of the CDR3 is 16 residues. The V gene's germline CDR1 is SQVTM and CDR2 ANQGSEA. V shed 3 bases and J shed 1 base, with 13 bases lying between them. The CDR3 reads CSVELQGPSGANVLTF. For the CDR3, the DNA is TGCAGCGTTGAGCTTCAGGGCCCATCTGGGGCCAACGTCCTGACTTTC. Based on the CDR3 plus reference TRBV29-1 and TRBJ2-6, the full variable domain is SAVISQKPSRDICQRGTSLTIQCQVDSQVTMMFWYRQQPGQSLTLIATANQGSEATYESGFVIDKFPISRPNLTFSTLTVSNMSPEDSSIYLCSVELQGPSGANVLTFGAGSRLTVL.

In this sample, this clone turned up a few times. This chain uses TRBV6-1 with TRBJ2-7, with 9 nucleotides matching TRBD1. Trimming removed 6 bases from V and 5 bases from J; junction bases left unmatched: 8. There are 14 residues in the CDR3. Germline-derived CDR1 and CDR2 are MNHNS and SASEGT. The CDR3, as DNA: TGTGCCAGCAGCTCAACAGGGGGCGTACACGAGCAGTACTTC. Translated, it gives CASSSTGGVHEQYF.

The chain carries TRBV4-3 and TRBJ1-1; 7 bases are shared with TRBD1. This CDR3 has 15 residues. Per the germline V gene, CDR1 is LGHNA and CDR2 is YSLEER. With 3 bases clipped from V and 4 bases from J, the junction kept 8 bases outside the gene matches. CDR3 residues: CASSQATTGSTEAFF. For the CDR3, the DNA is TGCGCCAGCAGCCAGGCGACGACAGGGAGCACTGAAGCTTTCTTT.

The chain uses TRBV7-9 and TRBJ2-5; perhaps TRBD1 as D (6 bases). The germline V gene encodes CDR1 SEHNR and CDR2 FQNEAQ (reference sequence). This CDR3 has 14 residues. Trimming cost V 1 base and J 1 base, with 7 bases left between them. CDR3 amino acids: CASSLGGRQETQYF. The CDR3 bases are TGTGCCAGCAGCTTAGGGGGGCGCCAAGAGACCCAGTACTTC.

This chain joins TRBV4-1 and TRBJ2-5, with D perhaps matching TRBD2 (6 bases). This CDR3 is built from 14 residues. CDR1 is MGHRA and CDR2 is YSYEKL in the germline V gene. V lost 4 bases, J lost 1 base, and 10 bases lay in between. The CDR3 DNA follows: TGCGCCAGCAGCCCCGCGACTAGCCAAGAGACCCAGTACTTC. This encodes CASSPATSQETQYF.

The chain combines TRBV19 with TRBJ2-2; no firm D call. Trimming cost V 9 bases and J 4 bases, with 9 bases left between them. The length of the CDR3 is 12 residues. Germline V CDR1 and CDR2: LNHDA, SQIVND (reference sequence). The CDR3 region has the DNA TGTGCCAGCCGACACATCACCGGGGAGCTGTTTTTT. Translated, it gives CASRHITGELFF. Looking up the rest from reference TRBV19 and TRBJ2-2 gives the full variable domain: DGGITQSPKYLFRKEGQNVTLSCEQNLNHDAMYWYRQDPGQGLRLIYYSQIVNDFQKGDIAEGYSVSREKKESFPLTVTSAQKNPTAFYLCASRHITGELFFGEGSRLTVL.

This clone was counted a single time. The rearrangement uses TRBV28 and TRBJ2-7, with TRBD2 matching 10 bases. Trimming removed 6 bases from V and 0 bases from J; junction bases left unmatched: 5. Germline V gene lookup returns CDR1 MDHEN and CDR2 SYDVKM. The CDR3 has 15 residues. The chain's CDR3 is CASSLAGASSYEQYF. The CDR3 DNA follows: TGTGCCAGCAGCCTAGCGGGGGCCTCCTCCTACGAGCAGTACTTC.

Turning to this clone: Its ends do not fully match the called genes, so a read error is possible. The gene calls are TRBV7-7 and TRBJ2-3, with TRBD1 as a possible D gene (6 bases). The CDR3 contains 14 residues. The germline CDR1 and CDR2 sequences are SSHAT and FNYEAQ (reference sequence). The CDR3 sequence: CASSWGQACDTQYF. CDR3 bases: TGTGCTAGCAGCTGGGGGCAAGCATGCGATACGCAGTATTTT.

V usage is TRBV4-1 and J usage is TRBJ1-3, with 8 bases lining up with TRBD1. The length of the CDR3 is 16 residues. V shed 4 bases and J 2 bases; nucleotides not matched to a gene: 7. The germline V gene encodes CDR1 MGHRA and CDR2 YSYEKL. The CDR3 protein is CASSRIGQGAGNTIYF. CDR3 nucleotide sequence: TGCGCCAGCAGCCGCATCGGACAGGGAGCTGGAAACACCATATATTTT.

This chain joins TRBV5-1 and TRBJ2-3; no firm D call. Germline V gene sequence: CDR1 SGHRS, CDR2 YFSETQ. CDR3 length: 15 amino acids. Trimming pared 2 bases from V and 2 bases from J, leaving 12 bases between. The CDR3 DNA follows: TGCGCCAGCAGCTTCCCAATGGGCACCACAGATACGCAGTATTTT. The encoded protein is CASSFPMGTTDTQYF.